This TCR beta chain was sequenced during a study of T cell changes during pregnancy in multiple sclerosis. Clones were sequenced by immunoSEQ multiplex PCR, and TCRdb holds only the in-frame ones, with some missing. The sample lists about 100,000 clones, around 90% seen once, with 0.95% to 1.5% in the top ten. The germline CDR1 and CDR2 sequences are SGHVS and FQNEAQ. The ends lost 6 bases at V and 12 bases at J; junction bases unmatched: 13. The CDR3 has 15 amino acids. The clonotype originates from a female donor with multiple sclerosis, enrolled in a pregnancy study. Source: peripheral blood, taken in the second trimester of pregnancy. The chain is built from TRBV7-8 and TRBJ2-1, with 11 positions matching TRBD2. The CDR3 DNA follows: TGTGCCAGCAGTTCGGGACTAGCGGCAGCGGTCTCGCAGTTCTTC. It codes for CASSSGLAAAVSQFF.